Listed below are T cell receptor beta chains from one sample, sequenced in a study of blood T cell repertoires in COVID-19. Sequenced by immunoSEQ multiplex PCR; TCRdb stores in-frame clones only, minus some. This sample has around 38,000 clones, with 85% to 90% found just once. The source material was peripheral blood. The source is a man between 65 and 79 years old with acute or convalescent COVID-19. Both conserved end residues are part of each CDR3. The D gene is left open where the match is weak. The listing skips clone size in some rows; elsewhere it reads once, few, many or a size class.

clone_size: NA; v_call: TRBV2; j_call: TRBJ2-3; d_call: NA; cdr3_aa: CASSPRTPSTDTQYF; cdr3_nt: TGTGCCAGCAGTCCGAGGACACCTAGCACAGATACGCAGTATTTT
clone_size: NA; v_call: TRBV7-2; j_call: TRBJ1-5; d_call: NA; cdr3_aa: CASSLETGGQPQHF; cdr3_nt: TGTGCCAGCAGCTTAGAGACGGGAGGACAGCCCCAGCATTTT
clone_size: NA; v_call: TRBV28; j_call: TRBJ2-2; d_call: NA; cdr3_aa: CASSLPPDRVNPLNTGELFF; cdr3_nt: TGTGCCAGCAGCCTCCCCCCGGACAGAGTAAACCCCCTGAACACCGGGGAGCTGTTTTTT
clone_size: NA; v_call: TRBV29-1; j_call: TRBJ2-1; d_call: TRBD1; cdr3_aa: CSVRDRDSYNEQFF; cdr3_nt: TGCAGCGTACGTGACAGGGACTCCTACAATGAGCAGTTCTTC
clone_size: NA; v_call: TRBV29-1; j_call: TRBJ1-2; d_call: TRBD1; cdr3_aa: CSVGTGYGYTF; cdr3_nt: TGCAGCGTTGGGACAGGCTATGGCTACACCTTC
clone_size: NA; v_call: TRBV27; j_call: TRBJ2-1; d_call: TRBD2; cdr3_aa: CASTITSGYNEQFF; cdr3_nt: TGTGCCAGCACAATAACTAGCGGGTACAATGAGCAGTTCTTC
clone_size: NA; v_call: TRBV4-1; j_call: TRBJ1-1; d_call: NA; cdr3_aa: CASSQKPLVIGTEAFF; cdr3_nt: TGCGCCAGCAGCCAAAAGCCGCTGGTCATTGGCACTGAAGCTTTCTTT
clone_size: NA; v_call: TRBV12-5; j_call: TRBJ1-1; d_call: NA; cdr3_aa: CASGLTANTEAFF; cdr3_nt: TGTGCTAGTGGTTTGACAGCGAACACTGAAGCTTTCTTT
clone_size: NA; v_call: TRBV27; j_call: TRBJ2-7; d_call: TRBD2; cdr3_aa: CASSLWASGGYEQYF; cdr3_nt: TGTGCCAGCAGTTTATGGGCTAGCGGGGGATACGAGCAGTACTTC
clone_size: NA; v_call: TRBV7-6; j_call: TRBJ2-5; d_call: NA; cdr3_aa: CASSLGPGGLLQETQYF; cdr3_nt: TGTGCCAGCAGCTTAGGTCCCGGGGGTCTGCTCCAAGAGACCCAGTACTTC
clone_size: NA; v_call: TRBV7-3; j_call: TRBJ1-1; d_call: NA; cdr3_aa: CASSRLGGNTEAFF; cdr3_nt: TGTGCCAGCAGCCGGTTGGGGGGGAACACTGAAGCTTTCTTT
clone_size: NA; v_call: TRBV11-2; j_call: TRBJ2-3; d_call: TRBD2; cdr3_aa: CASSFTSGVSDTQYF; cdr3_nt: TGTGCCAGCAGCTTCACTAGCGGGGTATCAGATACGCAGTATTTT
clone_size: NA; v_call: TRBV27; j_call: TRBJ1-4; d_call: NA; cdr3_aa: CASRRTVATNEKLFF; cdr3_nt: TGTGCCAGCCGACGGACAGTCGCAACTAATGAAAAACTGTTTTTT
clone_size: NA; v_call: TRBV19; j_call: TRBJ1-3; d_call: NA; cdr3_aa: CASSIDPDLRPGNTIYF; cdr3_nt: TGTGCCAGTAGTATAGATCCTGACCTCAGGCCTGGAAACACCATATATTTT
clone_size: NA; v_call: TRBV6-5; j_call: TRBJ1-1; d_call: TRBD1; cdr3_aa: CASGLGTGGTEAFF; cdr3_nt: TGTGCCAGCGGCTTAGGGACAGGGGGGACTGAAGCTTTCTTT
clone_size: NA; v_call: TRBV29-1; j_call: TRBJ1-1; d_call: NA; cdr3_aa: CSALSRVMNTEAFF; cdr3_nt: TGCAGCGCCCTAAGCAGGGTTATGAACACTGAAGCTTTCTTT
clone_size: NA; v_call: TRBV29-1; j_call: TRBJ1-2; d_call: TRBD1; cdr3_aa: CSVRTGGYGYTF; cdr3_nt: TGCAGCGTGCGTACAGGGGGATATGGCTACACCTTC
clone_size: NA; v_call: TRBV28; j_call: TRBJ1-1; d_call: NA; cdr3_aa: CASGREANMNTEAFF; cdr3_nt: TGTGCCAGCGGGCGGGAAGCTAACATGAACACTGAAGCTTTCTTT
clone_size: NA; v_call: TRBV7-8; j_call: TRBJ2-5; d_call: NA; cdr3_aa: CASSPQGGTQYF; cdr3_nt: TGTGCCAGCAGCCCCCAGGGGGGGACCCAGTACTTC
clone_size: NA; v_call: TRBV6-6; j_call: TRBJ1-6; d_call: NA; cdr3_aa: CASGGAYNSPLHF; cdr3_nt: TGTGCCAGCGGAGGGGCCTATAATTCACCCCTCCACTTT
clone_size: NA; v_call: TRBV6-4; j_call: TRBJ2-1; d_call: TRBD2; cdr3_aa: CASRSRLADYNEQFF; cdr3_nt: TGTGCCAGCAGATCGCGGCTAGCGGATTACAATGAGCAGTTCTTC
clone_size: NA; v_call: TRBV11-2; j_call: TRBJ2-3; d_call: NA; cdr3_aa: CASSSRPGDTQYF; cdr3_nt: TGTGCCAGCAGCAGCCGACCGGGAGATACGCAGTATTTT
clone_size: NA; v_call: TRBV28; j_call: TRBJ2-7; d_call: NA; cdr3_aa: CASSLAALSYEQYF; cdr3_nt: TGTGCCAGCAGTTTAGCGGCACTATCCTACGAGCAGTACTTC
clone_size: NA; v_call: TRBV19; j_call: TRBJ1-4; d_call: NA; cdr3_aa: CASSARGILDEKLFF; cdr3_nt: TGTGCCAGTAGTGCTCGAGGGATACTGGATGAAAAACTGTTTTTT
clone_size: NA; v_call: TRBV18; j_call: TRBJ1-3; d_call: TRBD1; cdr3_aa: CASSQDREAGNTIYF; cdr3_nt: TGTGCCAGCTCACAAGACAGGGAGGCCGGAAACACCATATATTTT
clone_size: few; v_call: TRBV28; j_call: TRBJ1-4; d_call: TRBD1; cdr3_aa: CASSSGQLGAKKLFF; cdr3_nt: TGTGCCAGCAGTTCGGGACAGTTAGGGGCCAAAAAACTGTTTTTT
clone_size: NA; v_call: TRBV7-3; j_call: TRBJ1-1; d_call: TRBD1; cdr3_aa: CASSLEGGVNTEAFF; cdr3_nt: TGTGCCAGCAGCTTAGAAGGGGGCGTGAACACTGAAGCTTTCTTT
clone_size: NA; v_call: TRBV9; j_call: TRBJ1-1; d_call: NA; cdr3_aa: CASSVDGQTFGTEAFF; cdr3_nt: TGTGCCAGCAGCGTAGACGGACAGACTTTTGGAACTGAAGCTTTCTTT
clone_size: NA; v_call: TRBV19; j_call: TRBJ1-4; d_call: NA; cdr3_aa: CASRKFWREEREKLFF; cdr3_nt: TGTGCCAGTAGGAAATTTTGGAGAGAAGAAAGGGAAAAACTGTTTTTT
clone_size: NA; v_call: TRBV4-3; j_call: TRBJ2-5; d_call: TRBD2; cdr3_aa: CASSRLAGGRETQYF; cdr3_nt: TGCGCCAGCAGCCGATTAGCGGGAGGGAGAGAGACCCAGTACTTC
clone_size: NA; v_call: TRBV19; j_call: TRBJ2-1; d_call: TRBD2; cdr3_aa: CASRAGLAGDRDEQFF; cdr3_nt: TGTGCCAGTAGAGCGGGACTAGCGGGAGATAGGGATGAGCAGTTCTTC
clone_size: once; v_call: TRBV7-9; j_call: TRBJ2-7; d_call: NA; cdr3_aa: CASSFSSYEQYF; cdr3_nt: TGTGCCAGCAGCTTTAGCTCCTACGAGCAGTACTTC
clone_size: NA; v_call: TRBV19; j_call: TRBJ2-6; d_call: TRBD1; cdr3_aa: CASISDRGPGANVLTF; cdr3_nt: TGTGCCAGTATTTCGGACAGGGGCCCCGGGGCCAACGTCCTGACTTTC
clone_size: NA; v_call: TRBV7-2; j_call: TRBJ1-3; d_call: NA; cdr3_aa: CASSLDSFSGNTIYF; cdr3_nt: TGTGCCAGCAGCTTAGACAGCTTCTCTGGAAACACCATATATTTT